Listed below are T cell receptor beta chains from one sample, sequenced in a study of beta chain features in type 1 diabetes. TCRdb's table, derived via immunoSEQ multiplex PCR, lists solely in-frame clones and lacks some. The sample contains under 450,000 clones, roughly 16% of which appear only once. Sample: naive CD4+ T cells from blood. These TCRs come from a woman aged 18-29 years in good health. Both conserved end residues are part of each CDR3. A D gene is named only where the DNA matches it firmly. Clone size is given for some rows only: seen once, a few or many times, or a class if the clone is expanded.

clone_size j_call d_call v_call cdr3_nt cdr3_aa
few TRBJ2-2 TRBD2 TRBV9 TGTGCCAGCAGCGTAGTTGGGGGGGGCACCGGGGAGCTGTTTTTT CASSVVGGGTGELFF
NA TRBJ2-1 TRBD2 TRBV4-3 TGCGCCAGCAGCCAAGAGGAACTAGCGGGAGGATACAATGAGCAGTTCTTC CASSQEELAGGYNEQFF
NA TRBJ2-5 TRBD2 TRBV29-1 TGCAGCGTTGGGGGCCTAGCGGGAGCGGGAGAGCAGTACTTC CSVGGLAGAGEQYF
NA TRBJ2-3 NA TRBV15 TGTGCCACCAGTCGAAGACTCACCAAACGCACAGATACGCAGTATTTT CATSRRLTKRTDTQYF
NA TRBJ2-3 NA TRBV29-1 TGCAGCGTTGCCACTACGACTAGCACAGATACGCAGTATTTT CSVATTTSTDTQYF
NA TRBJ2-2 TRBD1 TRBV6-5 TGTGCCAGCAGGAACAGGGGAACCGGGGAGCTGTTTTTT CASRNRGTGELFF
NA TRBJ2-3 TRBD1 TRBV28 TGTGCCAGCAGTTTGAACGGACAGGGAGGAGATACGCAGTATTTT CASSLNGQGGDTQYF
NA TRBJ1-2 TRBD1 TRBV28 TGTGCCAGCAGTTCCCCAGGGGGCGGCCTTGGCTACACCTTC CASSSPGGGLGYTF
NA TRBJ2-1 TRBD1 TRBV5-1 TGCGCCAGCAGCTTGTCCGGGACAGGGACTGAGCAGTTCTTC CASSLSGTGTEQFF
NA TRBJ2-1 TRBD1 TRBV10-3 TGTGCCCTACAACCCACAGGGGGCTCTAACAATGAGCAGTTCTTC CALQPTGGSNNEQFF
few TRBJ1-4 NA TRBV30 TGTGCCTGGCAGAATGAAAAACTGTTTTTT CAWQNEKLFF
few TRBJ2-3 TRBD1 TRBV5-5 TGTGCCAGCAGCCCCCGGACAGGGGGAGGGGATACGCAGTATTTT CASSPRTGGGDTQYF
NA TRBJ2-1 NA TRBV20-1 TGCAGTGCCAGTAGCTATGAGCAGTTCTTC CSASSYEQFF
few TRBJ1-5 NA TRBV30 TGTGCCTGGAGTGTAGGTGGGGGGAATAGCAATCAGCCCCAGCATTTT CAWSVGGGNSNQPQHF
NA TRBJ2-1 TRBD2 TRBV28 TGTGCCAGCACCATAGCGGGAGGGTACACCTACAATGAGCAGTTCTTC CASTIAGGYTYNEQFF
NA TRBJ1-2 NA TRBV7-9 TGTGCCAGCAGCTTCGCAGGGGCCAGGGGCTACACCTTC CASSFAGARGYTF
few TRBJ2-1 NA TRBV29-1 TGCAGCGTTGCCGAGCCCCTCAATGAGCAGTTCTTC CSVAEPLNEQFF
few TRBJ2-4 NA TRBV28 TGTGCCAGCAGAAGGCAGGGTGGGCACATTCAGTACTTC CASRRQGGHIQYF
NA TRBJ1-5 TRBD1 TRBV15 TGTGCCACCAGCTCGCCCGGGACAGTACGCATCCAGCCCCAGCATTTT CATSSPGTVRIQPQHF
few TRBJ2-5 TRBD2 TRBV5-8 TGTGCCAGCCGTAATATACTAGCGGGAGGGGTCCGGCAAGAGACCCAGTACTTC CASRNILAGGVRQETQYF
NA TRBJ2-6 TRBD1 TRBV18 TGTGCCAGCTCACCCACAGGGGGCGCGGACCCTGGGGCCAACGTCCTGACTTTC CASSPTGGADPGANVLTF
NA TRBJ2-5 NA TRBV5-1 TGCGCCAGCAGCCCGACTGGGGCTGGGGCCCAGTACTTC CASSPTGAGAQYF
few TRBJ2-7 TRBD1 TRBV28 TGTGCCAGCAGTTTTGGGGGACAGGGGCTCTCCTACGAGCAGTACTTC CASSFGGQGLSYEQYF
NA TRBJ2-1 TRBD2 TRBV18 TGTGCCAGCTCACCCACGGCCCGACTAGCGCAAAGGTGGAATGAGCAGTTCTTC CASSPTARLAQRWNEQFF
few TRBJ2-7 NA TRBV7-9 TGTGCCAGCAGCGACCTTACAGCAACCTACGAGCAGTACTTC CASSDLTATYEQYF
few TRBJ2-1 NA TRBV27 TGTGCCAGCAGTTCCCAGGGGTGGTCCTACAATGAGCAGTTCTTC CASSSQGWSYNEQFF
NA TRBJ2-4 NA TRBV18 TGTGCCAGCTCATCAGACGAAACGAGGAGTTTC CASSSDETRSF
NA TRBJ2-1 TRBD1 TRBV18 TGTGCCTCCTCGACAGGGGGCGCGGGGCAGTTCTTC CASSTGGAGQFF
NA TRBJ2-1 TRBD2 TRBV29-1 TGCAGCGTTGTAGCGGGAGGGCCCCACAATGAGCAGTTCTTC CSVVAGGPHNEQFF
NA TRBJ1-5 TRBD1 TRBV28 TGTGCCAGCAGTTCCGCAGGGGGCACGAGCAATCAGCCCCAGCATTTT CASSSAGGTSNQPQHF
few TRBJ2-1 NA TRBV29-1 TGCAGCGGTGAAACAAGTAATAAGCAGTTCTTC CSGETSNKQFF
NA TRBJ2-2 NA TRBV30 TGTGCCTGGAGGGTATGGACAACGAACACCGGGGAGCTGTTTTTT CAWRVWTTNTGELFF
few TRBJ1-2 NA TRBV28 TGTGCCAGCAGTTTGGCGGACTATGGCTACACCTTC CASSLADYGYTF
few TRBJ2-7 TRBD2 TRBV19 TGTGCCAGTAGTATGGGAGCGGGAGGCCCCTACGAGCAGTACTTC CASSMGAGGPYEQYF
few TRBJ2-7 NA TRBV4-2 TGTGCCAGCAGCCAAAACCTACTCTTTCTAGCGCCTACCTACGAGCAGTACTTC CASSQNLLFLAPTYEQYF
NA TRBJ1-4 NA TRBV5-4 TGTGCCAGCAGCTCCGGACAACTTAATGAAAAACTGTTTTTT CASSSGQLNEKLFF
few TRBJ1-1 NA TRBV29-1 TGCAGCGTTGGGGAGGGGACGAGGGGGACTGAAGCTTTCTTT CSVGEGTRGTEAFF
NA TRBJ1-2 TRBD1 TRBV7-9 TGTGCCAGCAGCTTGGGACAGGGGGCTAATGGCTACACCTTC CASSLGQGANGYTF
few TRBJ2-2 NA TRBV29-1 TGCAGCGTTCGCGCGGGACAGATTAACACCGGGGAGCTGTTTTTT CSVRAGQINTGELFF
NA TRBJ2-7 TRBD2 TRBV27 TGTGCCAGCAGTACCCTAGCGGCCGGATCCTACGAGCAGTACTTC CASSTLAAGSYEQYF